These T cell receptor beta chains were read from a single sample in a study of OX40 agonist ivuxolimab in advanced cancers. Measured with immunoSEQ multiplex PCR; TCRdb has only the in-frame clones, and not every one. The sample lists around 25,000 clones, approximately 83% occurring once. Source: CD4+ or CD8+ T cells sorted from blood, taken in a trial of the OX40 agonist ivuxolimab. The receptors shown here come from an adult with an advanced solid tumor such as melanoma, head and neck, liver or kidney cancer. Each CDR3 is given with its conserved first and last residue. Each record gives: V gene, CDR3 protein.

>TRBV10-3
CAISGTSYNEQFF
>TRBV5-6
CASSSYTTGDTEAFF
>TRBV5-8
CASSFAAEAFF
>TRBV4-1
CASSQGPMNEQFF
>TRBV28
CASHRRTGVQETQYF
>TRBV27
CASSFGTFNEKLFF
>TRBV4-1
CASSQEGVDNEQFF
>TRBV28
CASSFGTAAPPREAFF
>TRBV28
CASSLGLAGEWGTDTQYF
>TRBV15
CATSEQGHEQYF
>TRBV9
CASSESGDLNIQYF
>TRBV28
CASTWGSNQPQHF
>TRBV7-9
CASSLVSATTFYEQYF
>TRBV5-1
CASSRSGGQREQYF
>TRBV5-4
CASSQGPGEQYF
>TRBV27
CASSPDSYNSPLHF
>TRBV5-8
CASSDSYEQYF
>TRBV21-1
CASRDRREQRVTVFLCQHF
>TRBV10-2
CASSAAGDTEAFF
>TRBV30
CAWSPEDSGPYEQYF
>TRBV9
CASSPPAGEIFF
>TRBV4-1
CASSRGTGTGNTIYF
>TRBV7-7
CASSLSGGAPETQYF
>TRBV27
CASSGQGARYGYTF
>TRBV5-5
CASSRQGGQETQYF
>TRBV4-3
CASSLSDREGTEAFF
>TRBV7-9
CASSLASPSETEAFF
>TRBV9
CASSEGAHTEAFF
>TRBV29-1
CSARPLAGGPTDTQYF
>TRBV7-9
CASSLFPTGGNYGYTF
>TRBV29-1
CSVVWVGHSLYEQYF
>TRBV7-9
CASSLVSGGFYEQYF
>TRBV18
CASSSGLVSDTQYF
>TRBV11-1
CASSPGNAQETQYF
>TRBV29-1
CSVGGTGHYYEQYF
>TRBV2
CAGFGAGSYEQYF
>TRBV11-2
CASSLDSGLDTQYF
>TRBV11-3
CASSYPTGELFF
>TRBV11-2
CASSLLGSPLHF
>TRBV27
CASSLLASGGSYNEQFF